The clone carrying this T cell receptor beta chain was seen at least ten times. Its specificity is unknown. The data belong to a study of identical twins. Study results and limitations: Cross-sectional statistical analysis was relied on for the conclusions, without the same donors being followed. There were fewer insertions in abundant cord blood beta clonotypes, but memory repertoires showed no such pattern. Zero-insertion results could be subject to partial confounding by invariant MAIT and iNKT cells.

Using its own MiXCR run on the 5' RACE reads, TCRdb lists one record per CDR3 protein. This sample carries approximately 600,000 distinct CDR3 sequences, 9.6% of them seen once, and the ten largest clones take around 3.2%. The same sample was also used in a study of yellow fever vaccine responses in identical twins. That source adds: On the reported evidence, twins' vaccine T cell responses seemed partly convergent and partly personalized.

Sequences were obtained from PBMCs. The TCR sequence derives from a woman aged 18-35 years in good health.

For the CDR3, the DNA is TGCGCCAGCAGCCAAGCAGGGGGCCCCTACGAGCAGTACTTC. This sequence encodes CASSQAGGPYEQYF. The gene calls are TRBV4-3 and TRBJ2-7; 8 bases fit TRBD1. Per germline, CDR1 LGHNA and CDR2 YSLEER. There are 14 residues in the CDR3. J was trimmed by 2 bases and V by 1 base; bases with no gene match: 1.